Following are 3 T cell receptor beta chains from one sample sequenced in a study of blood T cell repertoires in COVID-19. TCRdb's table, derived via immunoSEQ multiplex PCR, lists solely in-frame clones and lacks some. The data hold tens of thousands of clones, with 80% to 90% observed a single time. Sequencing was carried out using peripheral blood. All receptors derive from a man older than 75 with COVID-19, enrolled during active disease.

This clone was observed a few times. The rearrangement links TRBV5-4 to TRBJ1-6, with D possibly matching TRBD1 (5 bases). Trimming pared 0 bases from V and 7 bases from J, leaving 14 bases between. This CDR3 comprises 16 residues. From germline, CDR1 is SGHNT and CDR2 YYREEE (reference sequence). The CDR3 is CASSLAGDSKNSPLHF. The CDR3 DNA reads TGTGCCAGCAGCTTGGCTGGTGACAGCAAAAATTCACCCCTCCACTTT.

The chain joins TRBV6-1 to TRBJ2-5; weak D call: TRBD2 (7 bases). The germline V and J ends were trimmed by 2 bases and 0 bases, with 13 bases remaining between them. The CDR3 has 16 amino acids. Germline V gene lookup returns CDR1 MNHNS and CDR2 SASEGT. The CDR3 sequence: CASSERGGGYQETQYF. CDR3 DNA: TGTGCCAGCAGTGAAAGGGGGGGAGGGTACCAAGAGACCCAGTACTTC.

The V call is TRBV6-2 or TRBV6-3, the J call TRBJ1-2, with D hard to call. This CDR3 comprises 13 residues. Per the germline V gene, CDR1 is MNHEY and CDR2 is SVGEGT. V dropped 3 bases and J dropped 8 bases, with 13 bases sitting between them. The CDR3 reads CASSYIPQAGYTF. CDR3 DNA: TGTGCCAGCAGTTATATTCCCCAGGCGGGCTACACCTTC.